This TCR beta chain was identified during a study of blood T cell repertoires in COVID-19. Clones were read by immunoSEQ multiplex PCR, and TCRdb kept only the in-frame ones, dropping some. The profile covers around 330,000 clones, with around nine tenths appearing a single time and roughly 2.5% taken by the ten largest. Adults between roughly 18 and 89 years of age took part from about two dozen US areas. Participant-given clinical history determined each cohort assignment. Germline-derived CDR1 and CDR2 are ENHRY and SYGVKD. V lost 3 bases, J lost 1 base, and 10 bases lay in between. This CDR3 spans 15 amino acids.

The TCR sequence derives from a man aged 55 to 70 who had recovered from COVID-19. This rearrangement joins TRBV10-3 to TRBJ1-3; D may be TRBD1 (6 bases). Sequenced sample: PBMCs or T cells enriched from blood (not recorded which). The DNA of the CDR3 is TGTGCCATCAGTGACCCAGGACAGTCTGGAAACACCATATATTTT. It codes for CAISDPGQSGNTIYF.